This T cell receptor beta chain was sequenced during a study of glioma-infiltrating T cells after dendritic cell vaccination. Overall study context: Patients had newly diagnosed or recurrent glioblastoma and received dendritic cell vaccines. Autologous tumor lysate-pulsed dendritic cell vaccination was given between about 2002 and 2013.

Indicated time point: after dendritic cell vaccination, including at tumor progression/relapse. TCRB CDR3 was amplified from 2 ug genomic DNA or less. Only in-frame clones appear in the TCRdb table, and some are missing; sequencing was by immunoSEQ multiplex PCR. The sample yields roughly 80,000 clones, roughly 87% seen once. The receptor was isolated from a human donor with glioblastoma. This material consisted of blood, taken after dendritic cell vaccination.

In nucleotides, the CDR3 is TGTGCTAGTGGTTTGGAGGCAGGGCAACAGCCCCAGCATTTT. Protein: CASGLEAGQQPQHF. This chain links TRBV12-5 with TRBJ1-5, with D perhaps TRBD1 (5 bases). V lost 1 base and J lost 7, with 11 bases in between. The CDR3 has 14 amino acids. From germline, CDR1 is LGHNT and CDR2 FRNRAP.